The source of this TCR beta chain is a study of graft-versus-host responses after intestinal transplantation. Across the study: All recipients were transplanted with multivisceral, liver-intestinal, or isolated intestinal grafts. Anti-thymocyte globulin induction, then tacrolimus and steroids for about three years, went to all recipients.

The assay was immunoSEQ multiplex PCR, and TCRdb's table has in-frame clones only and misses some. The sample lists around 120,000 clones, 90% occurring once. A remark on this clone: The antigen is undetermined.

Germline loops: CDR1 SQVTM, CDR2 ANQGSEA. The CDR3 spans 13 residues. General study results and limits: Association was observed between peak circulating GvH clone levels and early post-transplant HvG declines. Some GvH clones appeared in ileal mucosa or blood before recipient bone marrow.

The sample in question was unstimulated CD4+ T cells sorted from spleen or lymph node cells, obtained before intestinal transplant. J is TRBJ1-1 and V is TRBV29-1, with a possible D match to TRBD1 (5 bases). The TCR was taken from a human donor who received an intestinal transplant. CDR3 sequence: CSNKGALNTEAFF. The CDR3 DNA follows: TGCAGTAACAAAGGGGCCCTGAACACTGAAGCTTTCTTT.